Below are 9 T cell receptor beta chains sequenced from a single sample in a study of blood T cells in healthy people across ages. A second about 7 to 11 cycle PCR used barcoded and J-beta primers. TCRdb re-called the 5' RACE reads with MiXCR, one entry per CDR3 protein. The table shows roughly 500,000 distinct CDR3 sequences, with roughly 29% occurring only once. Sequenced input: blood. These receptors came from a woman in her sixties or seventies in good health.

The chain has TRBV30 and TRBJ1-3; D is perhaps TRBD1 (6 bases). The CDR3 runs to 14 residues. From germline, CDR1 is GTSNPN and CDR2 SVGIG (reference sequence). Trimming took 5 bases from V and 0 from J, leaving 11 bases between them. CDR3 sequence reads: CAWSLGGSGNTIYF. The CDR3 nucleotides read TGTGCCTGGTCCTTAGGGGGCTCTGGAAACACCATATATTTT. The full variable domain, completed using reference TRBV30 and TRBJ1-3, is SQTIHQWPATLVQPVGSPLSLECTVEGTSNPNLYWYRQAAGRGLQLLFYSVGIGQISSEVPQNLSASRPQDRQFILSSKKLLLSDSGFYLCAWSLGGSGNTIYFGEGSWLTVV.

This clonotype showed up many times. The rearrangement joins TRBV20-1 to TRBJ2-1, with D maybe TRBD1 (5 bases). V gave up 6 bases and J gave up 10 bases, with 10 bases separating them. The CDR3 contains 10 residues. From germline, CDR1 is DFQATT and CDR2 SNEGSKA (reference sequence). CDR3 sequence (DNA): TGCAGTGCAGGGGTGGGCGAGCAGTTCTTC. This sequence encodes CSAGVGEQFF.

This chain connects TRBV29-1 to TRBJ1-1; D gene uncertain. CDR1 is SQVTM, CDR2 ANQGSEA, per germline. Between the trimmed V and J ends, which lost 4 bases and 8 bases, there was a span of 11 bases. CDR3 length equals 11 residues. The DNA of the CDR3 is TGCAGCGTTGGCCTCGAGGCAGAAGCTTTCTTT. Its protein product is CSVGLEAEAFF. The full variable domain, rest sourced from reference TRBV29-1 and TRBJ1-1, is SAVISQKPSRDICQRGTSLTIQCQVDSQVTMMFWYRQQPGQSLTLIATANQGSEATYESGFVIDKFPISRPNLTFSTLTVSNMSPEDSSIYLCSVGLEAEAFFGQGTRLTVV.

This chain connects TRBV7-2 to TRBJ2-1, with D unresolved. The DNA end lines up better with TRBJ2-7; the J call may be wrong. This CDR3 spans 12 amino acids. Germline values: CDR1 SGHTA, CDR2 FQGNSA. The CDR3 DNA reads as TGTGCCAGCAGCTTAGCGTACTACGAGCAGTACTTC. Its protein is CASSLAYYEQYF.

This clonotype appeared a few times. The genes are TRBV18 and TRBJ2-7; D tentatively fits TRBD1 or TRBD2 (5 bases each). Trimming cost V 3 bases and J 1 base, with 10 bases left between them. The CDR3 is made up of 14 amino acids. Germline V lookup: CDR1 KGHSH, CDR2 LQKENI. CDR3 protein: CASSPGPRSYEQYF. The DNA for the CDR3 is TGTGCCAGCTCACCGGGACCTCGTTCCTACGAGCAGTACTTC.

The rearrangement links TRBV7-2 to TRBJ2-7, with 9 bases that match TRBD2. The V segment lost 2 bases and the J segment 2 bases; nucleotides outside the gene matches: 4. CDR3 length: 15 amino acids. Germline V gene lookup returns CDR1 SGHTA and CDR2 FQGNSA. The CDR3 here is CASSLPAGGPYEQYF. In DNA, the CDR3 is TGTGCCAGCAGCTTACCGGCGGGGGGGCCCTACGAGCAGTACTTC.

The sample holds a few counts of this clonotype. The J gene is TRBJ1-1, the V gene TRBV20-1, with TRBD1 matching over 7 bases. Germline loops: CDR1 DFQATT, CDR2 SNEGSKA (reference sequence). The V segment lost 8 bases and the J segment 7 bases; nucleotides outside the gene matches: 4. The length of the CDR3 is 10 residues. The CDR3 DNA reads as TGCAGTACCAGGGGGAATGAAGCTTTCTTT. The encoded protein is CSTRGNEAFF.

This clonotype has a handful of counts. CDR3 nucleotides: TGTGCCAGCAGTTTAGTCTCGTATAGGTTCAGGGCTAACTATGGCTACACCTTC. Translated: CASSLVSYRFRANYGYTF. The rearrangement links TRBV27 to TRBJ1-2; the D gene is possibly TRBD1 (5 bases). Germline V gene lookup returns CDR1 MNHEY and CDR2 SMNVEV (reference sequence). This CDR3 contains 18 residues. Trimming took off 2 bases at V and 0 bases at J, with 19 bases between the two ends.

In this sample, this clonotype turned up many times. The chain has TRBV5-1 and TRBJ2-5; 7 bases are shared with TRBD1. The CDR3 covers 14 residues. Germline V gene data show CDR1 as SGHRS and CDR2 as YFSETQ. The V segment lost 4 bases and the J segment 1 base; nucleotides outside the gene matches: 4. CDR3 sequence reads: CASSEGTAQETQYF. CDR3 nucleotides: TGCGCCAGCAGCGAGGGGACAGCCCAAGAGACCCAGTACTTC.